This T cell receptor (beta chain) is drawn from a study of beta chain features in type 1 diabetes. Regarding the study as a whole: For TCRB rearrangement, an influence of HLA type remained unresolved here.

As concerns this clone: What it binds is not known.

Germline CDR1 and CDR2: SGDLS and YYNGEE. The ends were cut back, 2 bases at V and 4 bases at J, with 13 bases in the middle. The CDR3 contains 15 residues. Expressed TCRB transcripts were sequenced because the isolated RNA had all been reverse transcribed beforehand. Method: immunoSEQ multiplex PCR; TCRdb's copy keeps in-frame clones and lacks some. The repertoire has about 290,000 clones, roughly 8% of them found once; the top ten carry more than 0.9%. The chain carries TRBV9 and TRBJ1-5; the D is unclear. The TCR was taken from a young woman in good health. Sequenced input: central memory CD4+ T cells from blood. The CDR3 DNA follows: TGTGCCAGCAGCGTGACGGATAAAGGAAATCAGCCCCAGCATTTT. This translates into CASSVTDKGNQPQHF.